There are a few counts of the clone carrying this T cell receptor beta chain. Germline trimming cut 7 bases from V and 0 bases from J; bases unmatched to any gene: 5. The CDR3 has 14 amino acids. Germline-derived CDR1 and CDR2 are MNHNY and SVGAGI (reference sequence). Sorting defined naive CD8 T cells as CD8+CD4-CCR7+CD45RA+. This record belongs to a study of molecular identifiers for immune sequencing clone quantification. Bulk TCR library preparation followed previously described methods with listed TCR primers. TCRdb independently ran MiXCR on the PCR reads; one entry per CDR3 protein. Seen here are hundreds of thousands of distinct CDR3 sequences, around 25% observed once, and the top ten hold 0.75% to 0.8%.

The TCR was taken from a human donor in good health. Some libraries in this study had Jurkat cell RNA spiked in. The specimen sequenced was naive CD8+ T cells from blood, with Jurkat cell RNA spiked in. Subset: FACS-sorted CD8+CD4-CCR7+CD45RA+ naive T cells. The chain recombines TRBV6-6 with TRBJ1-2, with 7 positions matching TRBD1. CDR3: CASTWTGSNYGYTF. The CDR3 coding sequence is TGTGCCAGCACGTGGACAGGCTCTAACTATGGCTACACCTTC.